The 10 T cell receptor beta chains below come from one sample, sequenced in a study of beta chain features in type 1 diabetes. Study conclusions and caveats: Among all four CD4+ subsets, Type 1 diabetes patients had TCRB CDR3s that were moderately but significantly shorter.

The sequenced template was cDNA made from the entire isolated RNA. TCRdb keeps only in-frame clones here, not all; method: immunoSEQ multiplex PCR. Seen here are some 150,000 clones, around an eighth observed once, and the top ten hold 1% to 1.5%. Their recognized antigens are unknown. The sample comprised central memory CD4+ T cells from blood. These TCRs come from a man aged 18 to 30 with type 1 diabetes.

V is TRBV7-2 and J is TRBJ1-5, with a tentative D call TRBD1 (5 bases). Trimming stripped 5 bases from V and 4 bases from J, with 18 bases between. The germline gives CDR1 SGHTA, CDR2 FQGNSA. There are 16 residues in the CDR3. CDR3 DNA sequence: TGTGCCAGCAGCCCGGGATGGGGGGAAGCAAATCAGCCCCAGCATTTT. This codes for CASSPGWGEANQPQHF.

The chain links TRBV2 to TRBJ2-1; TRBD2 aligns across 10 bases. The V and J ends lost 3 bases and 5 bases, in that order; junction bases with no gene match: 7. This CDR3 has 16 amino acids. Germline V gene sequence: CDR1 SNHLY, CDR2 FYNNEI. CDR3: CASSDSGGAGNNEQFF. CDR3 nucleotides: TGTGCCAGCAGTGACAGCGGGGGGGCCGGGAACAATGAGCAGTTCTTC.

This clone was found a few times. The chain has TRBV28 and TRBJ2-2; TRBD2 matches at 8 bases. Germline CDR1 is MDHEN and CDR2 is SYDVKM. Trimming at V came to 8 bases and at J to 0 bases, leaving 8 bases not matched to a gene. The CDR3 totals 16 residues. This CDR3 reads CASSTGGEANTGELFF. The CDR3 coding sequence is TGTGCCAGCTCCACCGGGGGGGAGGCGAACACCGGGGAGCTGTTTTTT.

At least ten counts were recorded for this clone. This chain connects TRBV4-1 to TRBJ1-1; D is unresolved. CDR3 length: 15 residues. V lost 3 bases to trimming and J lost 1 base, with 12 bases between them. CDR1 and CDR2 from the germline V gene are MGHRA and YSYEKL. CDR3 sequence: CASSHRSLGNTEAFF. In nucleotides, the CDR3 is TGCGCCAGCAGCCACCGATCCCTCGGGAACACTGAAGCTTTCTTT.

This clone was observed many times. The gene calls are TRBV7-9 and TRBJ1-1; perhaps TRBD1 as D (6 bases). Germline V gene data show CDR1 as SEHNR and CDR2 as FQNEAQ (reference sequence). V lost 4 bases and J lost 1, with 13 bases in between. The CDR3 totals 15 residues. The CDR3 region is CASSSAGVGNTEAFF. In DNA form, the CDR3 reads TGTGCCAGCAGCTCTGCAGGGGTTGGGAACACTGAAGCTTTCTTT.

This clone was counted ten times or more. CDR3 sequence: CSVHISKDTEAFF. DNA for the CDR3: TGCAGCGTTCACATAAGTAAAGACACTGAAGCTTTCTTT. This sequence joins TRBV29-1 and TRBJ1-1; D call uncertain. This CDR3 has 13 residues. Per the germline V gene, CDR1 is SQVTM and CDR2 is ANQGSEA. The V end lost 5 bases, the J end lost 3 bases, and 13 bases lay between the germline ends. Drawing the rest from reference TRBV29-1 and TRBJ1-1, the complete variable domain is SAVISQKPSRDICQRGTSLTIQCQVDSQVTMMFWYRQQPGQSLTLIATANQGSEATYESGFVIDKFPISRPNLTFSTLTVSNMSPEDSSIYLCSVHISKDTEAFFGQGTRLTVV.

This clone has a count of ten or more. The V gene is TRBV7-9, the J gene TRBJ1-4, with D unclear. V was pared by 6 bases and J by 8 bases, with 13 bases between. CDR1 is SEHNR, CDR2 FQNEAQ, per germline (reference sequence). This CDR3 has 13 residues. The CDR3: CASSPNLREKLFF. CDR3 in DNA: TGTGCCAGCAGTCCTAATCTGCGGGAAAAACTGTTTTTT.

In its sample, this clone was seen a few times. This rearrangement joins TRBV27 to TRBJ2-3; 12 bases are shared with TRBD2. V lost 6 bases, J lost 0 bases, and 13 bases stayed unmatched. The CDR3 is 19 amino acids. Germline lookup yields CDR1 MNHEY and CDR2 SMNVEV (reference sequence). CDR3 region: CASRRLAGAIVISTDTQYF. CDR3 bases: TGTGCCAGCAGAAGACTAGCGGGGGCTATAGTAATAAGCACAGATACGCAGTATTTT.

CDR3 residues: CAIRPSGGDEQFF. CDR3 nucleotides: TGTGCCATCAGGCCTAGCGGGGGGGATGAGCAGTTCTTC. The genes are TRBV10-3 and TRBJ2-1, with 12 nucleotides matching TRBD2. The CDR3 has 13 residues. The germline gives CDR1 ENHRY, CDR2 SYGVKD. J was trimmed by 8 bases and V by 6 bases; bases with no gene match: 2.

The chain is built from TRBV28 and TRBJ2-7; either TRBD1 or TRBD2 may supply D (5 bases each). Between the trimmed V and J ends, which lost 6 bases and 2 bases, there was a span of 17 bases. This CDR3 comprises 15 residues. Germline V gene data show CDR1 as MDHEN and CDR2 as SYDVKM. The CDR3 DNA reads as TGTGCCAGCAGCCGGGGACGGACGGTCCCCTACGAGCAGTACTTC. It is translated as CASSRGRTVPYEQYF.